Listed below are T cell receptor beta chains from one sample, sequenced in a study of T cell changes during pregnancy in multiple sclerosis. The assay was immunoSEQ multiplex PCR, and TCRdb's table has in-frame clones only and misses some. The sample shows some 97,000 clones, roughly nine tenths of them seen only once. Sequenced material: peripheral blood, taken in the second trimester of pregnancy. The receptors were gathered from a female donor with multiple sclerosis, enrolled in a pregnancy study. Both conserved end residues are part of each CDR3. D genes are given only for firm matches. Where a row states a size, it is once, few, many or the class of an expanded clone; other rows omit it.

J | size | length | V | D | CDR3 | DNA
TRBJ1-2 | - | 14 | TRBV28 | TRBD1 | CASSRWTGNYGYTF | TGTGCCAGCAGCCGCTGGACAGGGAACTATGGCTACACCTTC
TRBJ2-7 | - | 13 | TRBV5-5 | TRBD1 | CASSLRDSYEQYF | TGTGCCAGCAGCTTGAGGGACAGTTACGAGCAGTACTTC
TRBJ1-3 | - | 15 | TRBV7-8 | - | CASSLWRGDGNTIYF | TGTGCCAGCAGCTTATGGAGGGGCGATGGAAACACCATATATTTT
TRBJ2-5 | - | 15 | TRBV7-2 | TRBD2 | CASSLAAGAQETQYF | TGTGCCAGCAGCTTAGCAGCGGGGGCGCAAGAGACCCAGTACTTC
TRBJ2-1 | - | 15 | TRBV9 | TRBD1 | CASSGRDSFYNEQFF | TGTGCCAGCAGCGGCCGGGACAGTTTTTACAATGAGCAGTTCTTC
TRBJ2-3 | - | 19 | TRBV19 | TRBD2 | CASSPNRGLAGGPADTQYF | TGTGCCAGTAGTCCCAACCGTGGGCTAGCGGGGGGGCCCGCAGATACGCAGTATTTT
TRBJ2-3 | - | 16 | TRBV18 | TRBD2 | CASSPLAGGPTDTQYF | TGTGCCAGCTCACCCTTAGCGGGAGGGCCGACAGATACGCAGTATTTT
TRBJ2-7 | once | 14 | TRBV28 | TRBD2 | CASSPSGNHYEQYF | TGTGCCAGCAGTCCTAGCGGAAACCACTACGAGCAGTACTTC
TRBJ2-5 | - | 13 | TRBV4-1 | - | CASSRGVQETQYF | TGCGCCAGCAGTCGCGGGGTTCAAGAGACCCAGTACTTC
TRBJ2-3 | - | 12 | TRBV29-1 | - | CSVALDRDTQYF | TGCAGCGTTGCCCTGGACAGAGATACGCAGTATTTT
TRBJ1-3 | - | 16 | TRBV11-2 | - | CASSHTQAGIRNTIYF | TGTGCCAGCAGCCATACCCAAGCAGGGATAAGAAACACCATATATTTT
TRBJ2-3 | - | 16 | TRBV5-1 | TRBD2 | CASSLALLAGTDTQYF | TGCGCCAGCAGCTTGGCCCTGCTAGCGGGCACAGATACGCAGTATTTT
TRBJ2-3 | - | 14 | TRBV7-6 | - | CASSSGTSTDTQYF | TGTGCCAGCAGCTCGGGGACTAGCACAGATACGCAGTATTTT
TRBJ2-7 | - | 16 | TRBV18 | TRBD2 | CASSPPVGGSSYEQYF | TGTGCCAGCTCACCACCCGTCGGGGGGAGCTCCTACGAGCAGTACTTC
TRBJ2-3 | - | 13 | TRBV7-9 | TRBD1 | CASSRQGADTQYF | TGTGCCAGCAGCAGACAGGGGGCAGATACGCAGTATTTT
TRBJ2-5 | - | 18 | TRBV7-9 | TRBD2 | CASSRSSTGLAGVGTQYF | TGTGCCAGCAGCCGAAGTTCGACCGGACTAGCGGGAGTGGGGACCCAGTACTTC
TRBJ2-1 | - | 13 | TRBV12-5 | TRBD1 | CASGQGPYNEQFF | TGTGCTAGTGGACAGGGGCCTTACAATGAGCAGTTCTTC
TRBJ2-3 | - | 15 | TRBV9 | - | CASSVAASHTDTQYF | TGTGCCAGCAGCGTGGCGGCTAGCCACACAGATACGCAGTATTTT
TRBJ1-2 | - | 14 | TRBV5-4 | TRBD1 | CASSLGQGGYGYTF | TGTGCCAGCAGCTTGGGACAGGGGGGCTATGGCTACACCTTC
TRBJ1-2 | - | 15 | TRBV6-5 | TRBD1 | CASSYSTDRPYGYTF | TGTGCCAGCAGTTACTCGACGGACAGGCCATATGGCTACACCTTC
TRBJ2-6 | - | 14 | TRBV13 | - | CASSPRSGANVLTF | TGTGCCAGCAGCCCGAGGTCGGGGGCCAACGTCCTGACTTTC
TRBJ2-2 | few | 15 | TRBV7-3 | - | CASSWSGPSSGELFF | TGTGCCAGCAGCTGGTCCGGGCCTAGCTCCGGGGAGCTGTTTTTT